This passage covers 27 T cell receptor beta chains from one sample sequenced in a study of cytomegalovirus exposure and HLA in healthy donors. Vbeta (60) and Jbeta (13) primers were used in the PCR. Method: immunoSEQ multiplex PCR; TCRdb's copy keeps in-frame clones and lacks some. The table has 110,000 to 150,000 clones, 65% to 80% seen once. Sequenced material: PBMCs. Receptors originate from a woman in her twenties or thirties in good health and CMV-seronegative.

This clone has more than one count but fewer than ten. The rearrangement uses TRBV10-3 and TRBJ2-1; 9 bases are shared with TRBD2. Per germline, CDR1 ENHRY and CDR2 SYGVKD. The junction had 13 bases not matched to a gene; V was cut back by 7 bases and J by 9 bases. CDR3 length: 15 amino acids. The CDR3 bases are TGTGCCATCAATCCGGCGGGGGGGCCCGTTCGTGAGCAGTTCTTC. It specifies CAINPAGGPVREQFF.

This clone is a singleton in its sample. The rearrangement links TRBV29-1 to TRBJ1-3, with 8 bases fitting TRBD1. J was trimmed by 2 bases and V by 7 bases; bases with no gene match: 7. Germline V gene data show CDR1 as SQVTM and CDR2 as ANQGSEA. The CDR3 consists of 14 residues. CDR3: CSAEGRGPGNTIYF. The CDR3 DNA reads TGCAGCGCCGAGGGCAGGGGGCCTGGAAACACCATATATTTT.

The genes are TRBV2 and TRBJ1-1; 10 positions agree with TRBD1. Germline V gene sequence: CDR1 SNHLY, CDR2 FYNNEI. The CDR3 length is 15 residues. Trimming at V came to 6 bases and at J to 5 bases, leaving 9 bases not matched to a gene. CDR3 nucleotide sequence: TGTGCCAGCAGGGGATCGACAGGGGGCGTGACTGAAGCTTTCTTT. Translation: CASRGSTGGVTEAFF. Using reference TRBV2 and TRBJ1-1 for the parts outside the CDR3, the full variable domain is EPEVTQTPSHQVTQMGQEVILRCVPISNHLYFYWYRQILGQKVEFLVSFYNNEISEKSEIFDDQFSVERPDGSNFTLKIRSTKLEDSAMYFCASRGSTGGVTEAFFGQGTRLTVV.

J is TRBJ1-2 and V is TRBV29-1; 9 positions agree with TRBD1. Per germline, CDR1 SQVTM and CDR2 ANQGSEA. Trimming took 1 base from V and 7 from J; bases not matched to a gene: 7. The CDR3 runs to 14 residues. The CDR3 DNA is TGCAGCGTTGAAGCACGGGACAGGGTACGTGGCTACACCTTC. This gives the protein CSVEARDRVRGYTF.

CDR3 protein: CASSLNPSGGEETQYF. The CDR3 bases are TGCGCCAGCAGCTTAAACCCTAGCGGGGGGGAAGAGACCCAGTACTTC. The chain combines TRBV5-1 with TRBJ2-5; TRBD2 matches 12 bases. With 2 bases clipped from V and 3 bases from J, the junction kept 5 bases outside the gene matches. CDR1 SGHRS and CDR2 YFSETQ come from the germline V gene. The CDR3 runs 16 residues.

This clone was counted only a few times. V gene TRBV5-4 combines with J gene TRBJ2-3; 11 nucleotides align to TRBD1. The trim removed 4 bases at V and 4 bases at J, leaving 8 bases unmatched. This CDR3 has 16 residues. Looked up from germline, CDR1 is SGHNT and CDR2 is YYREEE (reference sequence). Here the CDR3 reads CASSARDRGGPDTQYF. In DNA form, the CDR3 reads TGTGCCAGCAGCGCCCGGGACAGGGGGGGTCCAGATACGCAGTATTTT.

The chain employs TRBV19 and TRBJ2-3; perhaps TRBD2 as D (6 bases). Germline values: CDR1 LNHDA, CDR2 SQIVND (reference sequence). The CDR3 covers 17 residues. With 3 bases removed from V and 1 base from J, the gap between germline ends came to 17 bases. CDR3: CASSIDVGGGGTDTQYF. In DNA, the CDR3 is TGTGCCAGTAGTATCGATGTCGGCGGAGGGGGCACAGATACGCAGTATTTT.

The CDR3 region has the DNA TGTGCCAGCAGCAGCCGGGACTTCATCGGGGAGTTCTTC. Translation gives CASSSRDFIGEFF. The chain uses TRBV21-1 and TRBJ2-1; the table gives TRBD2 as D, unverified against the DNA. TRBV21-1 is a documented pseudogene. This CDR3 has 13 amino acids.

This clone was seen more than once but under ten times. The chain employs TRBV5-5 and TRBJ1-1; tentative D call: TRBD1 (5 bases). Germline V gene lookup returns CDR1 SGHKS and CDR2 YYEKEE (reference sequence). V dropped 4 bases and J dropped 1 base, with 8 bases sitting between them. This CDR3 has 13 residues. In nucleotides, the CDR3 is TGTGCCAGCAGCCCAGGACAGAACACTGAAGCTTTCTTT. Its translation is CASSPGQNTEAFF.

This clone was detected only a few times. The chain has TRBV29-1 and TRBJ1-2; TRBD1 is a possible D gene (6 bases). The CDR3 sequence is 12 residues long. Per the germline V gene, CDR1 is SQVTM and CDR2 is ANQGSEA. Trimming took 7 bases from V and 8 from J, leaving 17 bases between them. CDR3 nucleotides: TGCAGCGCCGACGTAGGGGGGGGAGGCTACACCTTC. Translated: CSADVGGGGYTF.

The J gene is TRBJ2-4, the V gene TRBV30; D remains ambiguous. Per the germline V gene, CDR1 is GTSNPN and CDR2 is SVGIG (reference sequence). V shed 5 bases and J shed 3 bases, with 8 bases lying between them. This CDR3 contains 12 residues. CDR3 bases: TGTGCCTGGGAATCGGTCAAAAACATTCAGTACTTC. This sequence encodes CAWESVKNIQYF.

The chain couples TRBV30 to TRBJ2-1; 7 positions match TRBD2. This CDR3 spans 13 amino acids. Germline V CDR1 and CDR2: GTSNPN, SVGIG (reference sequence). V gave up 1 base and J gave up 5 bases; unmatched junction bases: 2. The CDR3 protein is CAWSGLADNEQFF. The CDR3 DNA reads TGTGCCTGGAGTGGGCTAGCGGACAATGAGCAGTTCTTC.

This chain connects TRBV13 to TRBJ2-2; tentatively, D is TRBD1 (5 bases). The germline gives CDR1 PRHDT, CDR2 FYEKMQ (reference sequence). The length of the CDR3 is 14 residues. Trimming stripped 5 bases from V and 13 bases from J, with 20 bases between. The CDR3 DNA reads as TGTGCCAGCAGCCCTAATTCAGGGCAGGGCGGGCTGTTTTTT. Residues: CASSPNSGQGGLFF.

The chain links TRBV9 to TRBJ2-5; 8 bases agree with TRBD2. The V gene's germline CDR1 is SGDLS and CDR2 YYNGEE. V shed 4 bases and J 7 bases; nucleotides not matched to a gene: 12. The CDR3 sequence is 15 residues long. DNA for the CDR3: TGTGCCAGCAGCCCTCGGGAGCGGGAGTTCGGGACCCAGTACTTC. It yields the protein CASSPREREFGTQYF.

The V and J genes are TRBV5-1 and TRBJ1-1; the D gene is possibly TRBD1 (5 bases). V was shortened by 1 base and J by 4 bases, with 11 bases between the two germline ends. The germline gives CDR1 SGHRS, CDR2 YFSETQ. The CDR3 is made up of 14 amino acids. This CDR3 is CASSLSGGGTEAFF. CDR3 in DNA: TGCGCCAGCAGCTTGTCGGGGGGGGGCACTGAAGCTTTCTTT.

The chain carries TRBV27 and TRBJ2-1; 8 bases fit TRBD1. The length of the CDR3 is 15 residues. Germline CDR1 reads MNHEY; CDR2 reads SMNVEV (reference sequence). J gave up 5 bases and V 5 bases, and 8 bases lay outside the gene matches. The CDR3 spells CASSPRQGTHNEQFF. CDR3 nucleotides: TGTGCCAGCAGTCCCCGACAGGGGACCCACAATGAGCAGTTCTTC.

The CDR3, as DNA: TGCGCCAGCAGCCCCGGGACTAGCGGGGACACAGATACGCAGTATTTT. Translating it yields CASSPGTSGDTDTQYF. This chain connects TRBV4-1 to TRBJ2-3; 13 positions match TRBD2. V lost 4 bases to trimming and J lost 2 bases; unmatched junction nucleotides: 3. Germline CDR1 is MGHRA and CDR2 is YSYEKL. The CDR3 length is 16 residues.

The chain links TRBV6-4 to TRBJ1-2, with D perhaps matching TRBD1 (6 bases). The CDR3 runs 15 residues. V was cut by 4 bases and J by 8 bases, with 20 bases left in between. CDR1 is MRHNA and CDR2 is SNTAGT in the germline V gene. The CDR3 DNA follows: TGTGCCAGCAGTGGCCCCGACGACAGGAGCGGCGGCTACACCTTC. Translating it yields CASSGPDDRSGGYTF.

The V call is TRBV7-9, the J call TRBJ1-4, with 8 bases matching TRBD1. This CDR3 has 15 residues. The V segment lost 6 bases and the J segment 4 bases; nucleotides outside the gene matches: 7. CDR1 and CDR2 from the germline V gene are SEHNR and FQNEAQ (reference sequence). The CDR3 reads CASSFGQGSNEKLFF. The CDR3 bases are TGTGCCAGCAGTTTTGGACAGGGTAGTAATGAAAAACTGTTTTTT.

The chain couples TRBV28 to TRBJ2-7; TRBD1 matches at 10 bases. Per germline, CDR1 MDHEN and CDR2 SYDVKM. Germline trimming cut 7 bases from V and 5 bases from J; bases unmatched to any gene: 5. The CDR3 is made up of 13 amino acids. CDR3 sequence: CASNTGTGDEQYF. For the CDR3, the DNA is TGTGCCAGCAATACCGGGACAGGGGACGAGCAGTACTTC.

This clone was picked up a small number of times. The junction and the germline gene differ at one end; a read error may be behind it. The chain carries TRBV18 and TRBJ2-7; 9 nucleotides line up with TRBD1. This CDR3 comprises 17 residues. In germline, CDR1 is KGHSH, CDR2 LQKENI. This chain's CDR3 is CASSPQGAGILVYEQYF. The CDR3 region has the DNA TGTGCCAGCTCCCCACAGGGGGCTGGTATTTTGGTCTACGAGCAGTACTTC.

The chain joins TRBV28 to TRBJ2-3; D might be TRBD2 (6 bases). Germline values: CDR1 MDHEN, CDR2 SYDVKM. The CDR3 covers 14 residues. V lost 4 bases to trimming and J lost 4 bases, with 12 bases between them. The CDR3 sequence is CASSSGGPADTQYF. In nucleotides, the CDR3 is TGTGCCAGCAGTTCCGGAGGGCCTGCAGATACGCAGTATTTT.

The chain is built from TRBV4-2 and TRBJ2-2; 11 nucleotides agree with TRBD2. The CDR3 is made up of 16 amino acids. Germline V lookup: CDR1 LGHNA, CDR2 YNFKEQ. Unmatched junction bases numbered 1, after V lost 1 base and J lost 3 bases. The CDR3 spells CASSQVAGGDTGELFF. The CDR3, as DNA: TGTGCCAGCAGCCAAGTAGCGGGAGGGGACACCGGGGAGCTGTTTTTT.

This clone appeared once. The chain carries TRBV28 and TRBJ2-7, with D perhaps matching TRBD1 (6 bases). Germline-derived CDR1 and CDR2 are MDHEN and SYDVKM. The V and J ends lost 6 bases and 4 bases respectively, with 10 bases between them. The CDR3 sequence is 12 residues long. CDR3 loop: CASRQGAYEQYV. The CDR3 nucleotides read TGTGCCAGCAGACAGGGTGCTTACGAGCAGTACGTC.

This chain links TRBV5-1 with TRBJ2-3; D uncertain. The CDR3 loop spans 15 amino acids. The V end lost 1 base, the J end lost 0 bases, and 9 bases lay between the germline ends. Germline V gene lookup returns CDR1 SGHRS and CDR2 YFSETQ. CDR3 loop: CASSLPGSSTDTQYF. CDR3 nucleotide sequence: TGCGCCAGCAGCTTGCCGGGTTCTAGCACAGATACGCAGTATTTT.

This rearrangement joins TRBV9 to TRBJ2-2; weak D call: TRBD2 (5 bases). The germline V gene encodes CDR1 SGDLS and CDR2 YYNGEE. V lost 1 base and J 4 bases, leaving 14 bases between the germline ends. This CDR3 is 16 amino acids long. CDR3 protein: CASSVLLEGRTGELFF. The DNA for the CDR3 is TGTGCCAGCAGCGTATTGCTAGAGGGTCGCACCGGGGAGCTGTTTTTT.

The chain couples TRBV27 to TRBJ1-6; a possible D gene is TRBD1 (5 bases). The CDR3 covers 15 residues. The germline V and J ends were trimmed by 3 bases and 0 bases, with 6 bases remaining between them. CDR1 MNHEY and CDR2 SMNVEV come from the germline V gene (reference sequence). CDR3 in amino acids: CASSLGPSYNSPLHF. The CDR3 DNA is TGTGCCAGCAGTTTGGGGCCCTCCTATAATTCACCCCTCCACTTT.